What follows are 27 T cell receptor beta chains derived from one specimen sequenced in a study of glioma-infiltrating T cells after dendritic cell vaccination. Data came from immunoSEQ multiplex PCR; TCRdb stores just in-frame clones and leaves some out. The repertoire consists of about 110,000 clones, with 90% occurring once and the leading ten covering approximately 3%. Noted time point: after dendritic cell vaccination, including at tumor progression/relapse. The sequenced sample was blood, obtained after dendritic cell vaccination. All receptors derive from a human donor with glioblastoma.

The chain combines TRBV2 with TRBJ2-5; the match to TRBD1 covers 7 bases. Matching the DNA end better, TRBJ2-7 makes the J call doubtful. This CDR3 is 14 amino acids long. The V gene's germline CDR1 is SNHLY and CDR2 FYNNEI. This chain's CDR3 is CASSEGTGIYEQYF. CDR3 coding DNA: TGTGCCAGCAGTGAAGGGACAGGTATCTACGAGCAGTACTTC.

The chain carries TRBV6-5 and TRBJ1-3; D is possibly TRBD1 (5 bases). Trimming pared 0 bases from V and 8 bases from J, leaving 8 bases between. Looked up from germline, CDR1 is MNHEY and CDR2 is SVGAGI. The CDR3 length is 13 residues. CDR3 protein: CASSYSRGDTIYF. DNA of the CDR3: TGTGCCAGCAGTTACTCGCGGGGGGACACCATATATTTT.

The V and J genes are TRBV5-1 and TRBJ1-2, with 8 nucleotides matching TRBD1. The junction had 1 base not matched to a gene; V was cut back by 0 bases and J by 3 bases. Germline-derived CDR1 and CDR2 are SGHRS and YFSETQ. This CDR3 is built from 14 residues. The CDR3 reads CASSLGTGYYGYTF. The CDR3 coding sequence is TGCGCCAGCAGCTTGGGGACAGGGTACTATGGCTACACCTTC.

This clone occurred a few times. The chain is built from TRBV10-3 and TRBJ2-3; 9 bases match TRBD2. The J segment lost 4 bases and the V segment lost 1 base, leaving 3 bases of the junction unmatched. This CDR3 spans 15 amino acids. Germline V gives CDR1 ENHRY, CDR2 SYGVKD. CDR3 coding DNA: TGTGCCATCAGTGAGTGGCGGGGGGGATCAGATACGCAGTATTTT. Translated: CAISEWRGGSDTQYF.

This rearrangement joins TRBV5-1 to TRBJ1-4; 7 nucleotides align to TRBD1. Germline loops: CDR1 SGHRS, CDR2 YFSETQ. CDR3 length: 14 residues. J lost 8 bases, V lost 4 bases, and 8 bases had no gene match. CDR3 DNA: TGCGCCAGCAGCCCGGACAGGCCGGACGAAAAACTGTTTTTT. This sequence encodes CASSPDRPDEKLFF.

The chain carries TRBV5-1 and TRBJ1-1; maybe TRBD1 (5 bases). Trimming stripped 4 bases from V and 1 base from J, with 11 bases between. This CDR3 contains 14 residues. The germline CDR1 and CDR2 sequences are SGHRS and YFSETQ. The CDR3 DNA is TGCGCCAGCAGCACACGTAGGGGGAACACTGAAGCTTTCTTT. This codes for CASSTRRGNTEAFF.

V usage is TRBV7-9 and J usage is TRBJ1-1, with 8 bases matching TRBD1. Looked up from germline, CDR1 is SEHNR and CDR2 is FQNEAQ (reference sequence). CDR3 length equals 13 residues. The junction had 3 bases not matched to a gene; V was cut back by 4 bases and J by 5 bases. CDR3 amino acids: CASSSQGATEAFF. Written as DNA, the CDR3 is TGTGCCAGCAGCTCTCAGGGGGCTACTGAAGCTTTCTTT.

This clone was seen once. CDR3: CASSLDSYGYTF. CDR3 nucleotide sequence: TGTGCCAGCAGCTTAGATAGCTATGGCTACACCTTC. V usage is TRBV11-2 and J usage is TRBJ1-2; D remains ambiguous. V lost 0 bases, J lost 4 bases, and 3 bases lay in between. The V gene's germline CDR1 is SGHAT and CDR2 FQNNGV. There are 12 residues in the CDR3.

The chain couples TRBV11-3 to TRBJ2-5; a possible D gene is TRBD2 (6 bases). CDR1 is SGHNT, CDR2 YENEEA, per germline. CDR3 length: 15 amino acids. With 3 bases removed from V and 3 bases from J, the gap between germline ends came to 14 bases. CDR3: CASSFPGTAEETQYF. CDR3 DNA: TGTGCCAGCAGCTTTCCCGGGACTGCAGAAGAGACCCAGTACTTC. The full variable domain, its missing parts supplied by reference TRBV11-3 and TRBJ2-5, is EAGVVQSPRYKIIEKKQPVAFWCNPISGHNTLYWYLQNLGQGPELLIRYENEEAVDDSQLPKDRFSAERLKGVDSTLKIQPAELGDSAVYLCASSFPGTAEETQYFGPGTRLLVL.

This clone was detected a few times. The gene calls are TRBV30 and TRBJ1-5, with a possible D match to TRBD1 (5 bases). This CDR3 has 13 residues. Germline assignment: CDR1 GTSNPN and CDR2 SVGIG (reference sequence). V was trimmed by 0 bases and J by 6 bases, leaving 9 bases between them. CDR3 bases: TGTGCCTGGAGTGTACAAAGGGGTCAGCCCCAGCATTTT. It translates to CAWSVQRGQPQHF.

The CDR3 region is CASRDRWDTEKLFF. The CDR3, as DNA: TGTGCCAGTAGGGACAGGTGGGATACTGAAAAACTGTTTTTT. The chain has TRBV19 and TRBJ1-4; 7 bases are a match to TRBD1. The length of the CDR3 is 14 residues. V gave up 6 bases and J gave up 7 bases; unmatched junction bases: 8. CDR1 is LNHDA, CDR2 SQIVND, per germline (reference sequence). Full variable domain (rest looked up from reference TRBV19 and TRBJ1-4): DGGITQSPKYLFRKEGQNVTLSCEQNLNHDAMYWYRQDPGQGLRLIYYSQIVNDFQKGDIAEGYSVSREKKESFPLTVTSAQKNPTAFYLCASRDRWDTEKLFFGSGTQLSVL.

The rearrangement joins TRBV18 to TRBJ2-3; 8 bases line up with TRBD1. The CDR3 runs to 16 residues. The germline CDR1 and CDR2 sequences are KGHSH and LQKENI. The V segment lost 1 base and the J segment 3 bases; nucleotides outside the gene matches: 6. CDR3 sequence: CASSPLGRGRTDTQYF. DNA for the CDR3: TGTGCCAGCTCACCACTGGGCAGGGGGCGAACAGATACGCAGTATTTT.

The gene calls are TRBV6-5 and TRBJ1-4; D not certain. The germline gives CDR1 MNHEY, CDR2 SVGAGI. V shed 0 bases and J shed 4 bases, with 3 bases lying between them. The CDR3 has 13 amino acids. The DNA of the CDR3 is TGTGCCAGCAGTTACTCATATAATGAAAAACTGTTTTTT. Translation gives CASSYSYNEKLFF.

This chain joins TRBV4-2 and TRBJ2-6; 8 nucleotides line up with TRBD1. The CDR3 covers 15 residues. J was trimmed by 2 bases and V by 3 bases; bases with no gene match: 0. Germline CDR1 reads LGHNA; CDR2 reads YNFKEQ. CDR3 sequence reads: CASSQTGAGANVLTF. The DNA of the CDR3 is TGTGCCAGCAGCCAGACAGGGGCTGGGGCCAACGTCCTGACTTTC.

The chain carries TRBV9 and TRBJ1-5; D is perhaps TRBD1 (6 bases). CDR3 size: 14 residues. The V gene's germline CDR1 is SGDLS and CDR2 YYNGEE. The ends were cut back, 4 bases at V and 7 bases at J, with 15 bases in the middle. This CDR3 reads CASSPGQGPQPQHF. CDR3 DNA: TGTGCCAGCAGCCCCGGCCAGGGGCCCCAGCCCCAGCATTTT.

The chain uses TRBV6-6 and TRBJ2-2; possibly TRBD1 for D (6 bases). V lost 6 bases, J lost 1 base, and 12 bases lay in between. The germline V gene has CDR1 MNHNY and CDR2 SVGAGI (reference sequence). The CDR3 has 15 amino acids. CDR3 loop: CASSTGQMNTGELFF. Here the CDR3 DNA reads TGTGCCAGCAGCACCGGACAGATGAACACCGGGGAGCTGTTTTTT.

The chain has TRBV2 and TRBJ1-1; unclear D gene. CDR3 length: 16 amino acids. V lost 2 bases and J lost 0, with 13 bases in between. From germline, CDR1 is SNHLY and CDR2 FYNNEI. The CDR3 reads CASSEPIGGVNTEAFF. The CDR3 DNA follows: TGTGCCAGCAGTGAACCTATAGGTGGAGTGAACACTGAAGCTTTCTTT. The complete variable domain, with remaining parts taken from reference TRBV2 and TRBJ1-1, reads EPEVTQTPSHQVTQMGQEVILRCVPISNHLYFYWYRQILGQKVEFLVSFYNNEISEKSEIFDDQFSVERPDGSNFTLKIRSTKLEDSAMYFCASSEPIGGVNTEAFFGQGTRLTVV.

The V call is TRBV5-1, the J call TRBJ2-7; 8 positions match TRBD1. V was clipped by 4 bases and J by 3 bases; unmatched bases: 6. Per the germline V gene, CDR1 is SGHRS and CDR2 is YFSETQ. The CDR3 sequence is 14 residues long. CDR3 sequence reads: CASSLPDRVYEQYF. CDR3 DNA: TGCGCCAGCAGCCTCCCGGACAGGGTCTACGAGCAGTACTTC.

The V and J genes are TRBV5-1 and TRBJ1-2; 7 nucleotides align to TRBD1. V lost 1 base to trimming and J lost 6 bases; unmatched junction nucleotides: 3. CDR1 is SGHRS and CDR2 is YFSETQ in the germline V gene. The CDR3 is 13 residues long. CDR3 bases: TGCGCCAGCAGCTTGCGACAGGGTCATGGCTACACCTTC. Its translation: CASSLRQGHGYTF.

The chain links TRBV7-8 to TRBJ1-2, with D unclear. V lost 4 bases and J 0 bases, leaving 12 bases between the germline ends. CDR3 size: 15 residues. CDR1 is SGHVS, CDR2 FQNEAQ, per germline. The CDR3 sequence: CASSSLGRANYGYTF. The CDR3 nucleotides are TGTGCCAGCAGCTCCCTCGGGAGGGCTAACTATGGCTACACCTTC.

This chain joins TRBV30 and TRBJ1-4, with TRBD1 identical over 7 bases. The CDR3 extends over 13 amino acids. V shed 0 bases, J shed 7 bases, and the junction held 2 bases outside the gene matches. Germline assignment: CDR1 GTSNPN and CDR2 SVGIG (reference sequence). CDR3 bases: TGTGCCTGGAGTGTCGGGGACAGTGAAAAACTGTTTTTT. Translating gives CAWSVGDSEKLFF.

This clone has just one count. V gene TRBV6-1 combines with J gene TRBJ1-1; D is undetermined. V was shortened by 10 bases and J by 8 bases, with 17 bases between the two germline ends. Germline V gene sequence: CDR1 MNHNS, CDR2 SASEGT. The CDR3 contains 12 residues. CDR3 amino acids: CATTEVRFEAFF. In nucleotides, the CDR3 is TGTGCCACCACCGAAGTGCGGTTCGAAGCTTTCTTT.

The J gene is TRBJ2-7, the V gene TRBV7-2; 7 nucleotides line up with TRBD2. Trimming cost V 5 bases and J 2 bases; bases outside gene matches: 3. This CDR3 is 13 amino acids long. Germline V lookup: CDR1 SGHTA, CDR2 FQGNSA. The CDR3 spells CASSQRDPYEQYF. CDR3 DNA: TGTGCCAGCAGCCAGCGGGACCCCTACGAGCAGTACTTC.

V is TRBV27 and J is TRBJ2-6, with TRBD1 identical over 7 bases. Trimming cost V 6 bases and J 4 bases; bases outside gene matches: 12. CDR1 is MNHEY, CDR2 SMNVEV, per germline (reference sequence). The CDR3 sequence is 17 residues long. The DNA for the CDR3 is TGTGCCAGCAGGTGGACAGGCGGTCTGGGAGGGGCCAACGTCCTGACTTTC. It is translated as CASRWTGGLGGANVLTF.

This clone was picked up a small number of times. The V and J genes are TRBV12-5 and TRBJ2-3, with 8 positions matching TRBD1. V lost 1 base and J lost 6; bases outside the gene matches: 6. Germline values: CDR1 LGHNT, CDR2 FRNRAP. This CDR3 region has 15 residues. CDR3 nucleotides: TGTGCTAGTGGTTTGGGACAGGGGTTTGGGGATACGCAGTATTTT. Its translation: CASGLGQGFGDTQYF. The variable domain in full, completed from reference TRBV12-5 and TRBJ2-3, reads DARVTQTPRHKVTEMGQEVTMRCQPILGHNTVFWYRQTMMQGLELLAYFRNRAPLDDSGMPKDRFSAEMPDATLATLKIQPSEPRDSAVYFCASGLGQGFGDTQYFGPGTRLTVL.

This chain connects TRBV7-2 to TRBJ2-5; TRBD1 agrees at 7 bases. Germline values: CDR1 SGHTA, CDR2 FQGNSA. The CDR3 is made up of 17 amino acids. V gave up 5 bases and J gave up 0 bases; unmatched junction bases: 12. CDR3 coding DNA: TGTGCCAGCAGCATTGACGGACAGGCTTTGTACCAAGAGACCCAGTACTTC. It translates to CASSIDGQALYQETQYF.

This clone was detected only a few times. V gene TRBV10-1 combines with J gene TRBJ1-1; D call uncertain. This CDR3 is 15 amino acids long. Per the germline V gene, CDR1 is WNHNN and CDR2 is SYGVQD (reference sequence). The ends were cut back, 8 bases at V and 2 bases at J, with 18 bases in the middle. The CDR3: CASFPAGSFNTEAFF. The DNA for the CDR3 is TGCGCCAGCTTTCCGGCAGGATCATTCAACACTGAAGCTTTCTTT.